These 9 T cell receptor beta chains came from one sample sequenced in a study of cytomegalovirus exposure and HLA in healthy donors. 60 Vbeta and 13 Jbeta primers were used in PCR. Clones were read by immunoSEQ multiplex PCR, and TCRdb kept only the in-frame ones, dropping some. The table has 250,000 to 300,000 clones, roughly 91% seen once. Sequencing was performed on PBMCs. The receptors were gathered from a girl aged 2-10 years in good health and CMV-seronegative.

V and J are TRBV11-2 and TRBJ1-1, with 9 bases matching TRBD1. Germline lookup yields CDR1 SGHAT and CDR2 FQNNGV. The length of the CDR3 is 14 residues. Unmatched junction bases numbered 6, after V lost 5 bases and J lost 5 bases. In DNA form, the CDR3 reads TGTGCCAGCAGCACGACAGGGGGAACTACTGAAGCTTTCTTT. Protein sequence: CASSTTGGTTEAFF.

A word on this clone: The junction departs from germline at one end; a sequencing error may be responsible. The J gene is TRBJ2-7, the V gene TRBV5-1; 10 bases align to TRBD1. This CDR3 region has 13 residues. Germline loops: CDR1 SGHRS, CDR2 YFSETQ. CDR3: CVSSLGQGYEQYF. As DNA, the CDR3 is TGCGTCAGCAGCTTGGGACAGGGGTACGAGCAGTACTTC.

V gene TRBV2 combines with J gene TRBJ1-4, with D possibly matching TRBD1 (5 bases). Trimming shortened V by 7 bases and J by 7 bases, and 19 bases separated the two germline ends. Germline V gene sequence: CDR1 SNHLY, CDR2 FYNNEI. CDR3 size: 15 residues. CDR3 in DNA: TGTGCCAGCACTGGGACTCCTCCGTATGGTGAAAAACTGTTTTTT. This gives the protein CASTGTPPYGEKLFF.

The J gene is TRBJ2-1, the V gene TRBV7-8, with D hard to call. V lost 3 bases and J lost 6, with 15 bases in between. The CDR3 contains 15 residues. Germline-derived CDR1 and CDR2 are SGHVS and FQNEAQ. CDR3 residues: CASSFYTAWINEQFF. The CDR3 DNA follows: TGTGCCAGCAGCTTCTACACAGCCTGGATCAATGAGCAGTTCTTC.

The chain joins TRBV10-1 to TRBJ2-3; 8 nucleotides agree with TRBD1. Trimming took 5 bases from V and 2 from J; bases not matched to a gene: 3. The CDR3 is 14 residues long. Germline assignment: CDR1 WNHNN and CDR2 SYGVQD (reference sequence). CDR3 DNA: TGCGCCAGCAGTCCGGACAGGGCCACAGATACGCAGTATTTT. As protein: CASSPDRATDTQYF.

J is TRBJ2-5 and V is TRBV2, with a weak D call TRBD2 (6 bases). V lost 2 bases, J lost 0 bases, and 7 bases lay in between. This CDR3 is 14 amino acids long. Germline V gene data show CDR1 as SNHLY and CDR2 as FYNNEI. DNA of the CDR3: TGTGCCAGCAGTGAACTAGCGAACCAAGAGACCCAGTACTTC. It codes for CASSELANQETQYF.

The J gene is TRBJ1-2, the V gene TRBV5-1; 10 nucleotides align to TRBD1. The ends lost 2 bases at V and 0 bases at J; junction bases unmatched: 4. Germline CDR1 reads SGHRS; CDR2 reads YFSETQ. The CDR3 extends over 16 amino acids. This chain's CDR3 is CASSLGDRGANYGYTF. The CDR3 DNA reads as TGCGCCAGCAGCTTAGGGGACAGGGGCGCTAACTATGGCTACACCTTC.

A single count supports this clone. CDR3 in amino acids: CASSERGGTEAFF. The CDR3 coding sequence is TGTGCCAGCAGTGAAAGGGGGGGAACTGAAGCTTTCTTT. The V call is TRBV6-1, the J call TRBJ1-1; possibly TRBD1 for D (6 bases). CDR3 length: 13 residues. V was trimmed by 2 bases and J by 5 bases, leaving 9 bases between them. Germline CDR1 reads MNHNS; CDR2 reads SASEGT.

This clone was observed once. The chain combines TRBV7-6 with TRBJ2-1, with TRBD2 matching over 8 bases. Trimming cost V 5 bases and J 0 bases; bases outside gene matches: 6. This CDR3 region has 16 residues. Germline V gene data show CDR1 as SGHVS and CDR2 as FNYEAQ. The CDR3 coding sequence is TGTGCCAGCAGCCCTAACGGGGGGGGCTCCTACAATGAGCAGTTCTTC. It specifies CASSPNGGGSYNEQFF.